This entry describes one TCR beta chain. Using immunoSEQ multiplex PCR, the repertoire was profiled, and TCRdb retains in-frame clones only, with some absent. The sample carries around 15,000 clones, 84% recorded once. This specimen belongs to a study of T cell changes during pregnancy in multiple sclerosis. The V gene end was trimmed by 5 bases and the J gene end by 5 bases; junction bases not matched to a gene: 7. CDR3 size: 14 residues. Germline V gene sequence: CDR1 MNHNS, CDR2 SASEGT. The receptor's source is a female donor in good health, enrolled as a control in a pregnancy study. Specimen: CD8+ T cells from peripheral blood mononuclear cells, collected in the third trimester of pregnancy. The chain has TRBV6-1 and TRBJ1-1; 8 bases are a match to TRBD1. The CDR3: CASSPRGQGTEAFF. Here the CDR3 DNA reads TGTGCCAGCAGTCCCAGGGGGCAGGGGACTGAAGCTTTCTTT.